This T cell receptor (beta chain) was profiled in a study of CD8 T cells in ankylosing spondylitis. General study results and limits: Previous work reported some of these motif variants in the synovial fluid and blood of reactive arthritis. It appeared that ankylosing spondylitis blood was characterized by a TCR beta motif of about 8 highly homologous variants.

Germline CDR1 SQVTM, CDR2 ANQGSEA. This CDR3 has 15 residues. The V gene lost 0 bases and the J gene lost 3 bases, with 12 bases spanning the gap. This clonotype was counted at least ten times. The antigen is undetermined. One entry per CDR3 protein, called by TCRdb with MiXCR from the 5' RACE reads. In the table there are approximately 240,000 distinct CDR3 sequences, under 30% of which are singletons. The sample was blood, either unsorted or a sorted T cell fraction (not recorded which). The source of this sequence is a male donor with ankylosing spondylitis or in good health (not recorded which). The chain couples TRBV29-1 to TRBJ2-1; D remains unclear. The CDR3 region has the DNA TGCAGCGTTGAAGATCGTGCTTCTCGCTACAATGAGCAGTTCTTC. Its translation is CSVEDRASRYNEQFF.